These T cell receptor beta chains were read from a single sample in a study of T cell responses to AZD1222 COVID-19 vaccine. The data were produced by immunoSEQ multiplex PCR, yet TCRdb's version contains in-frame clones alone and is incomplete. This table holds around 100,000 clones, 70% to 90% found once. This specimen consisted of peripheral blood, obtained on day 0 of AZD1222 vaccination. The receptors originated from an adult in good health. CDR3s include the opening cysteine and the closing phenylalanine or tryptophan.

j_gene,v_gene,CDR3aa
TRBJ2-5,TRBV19,CASSPPTGTVKTQYF
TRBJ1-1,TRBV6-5,CASSYRQGMNTEAFF
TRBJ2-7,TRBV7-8,CASSPALGEQYF
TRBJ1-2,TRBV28,CASLRQGGYGYTF
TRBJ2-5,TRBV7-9,CASSNMASTETQYF
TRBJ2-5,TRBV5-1,CASSLLAGPQETQYF
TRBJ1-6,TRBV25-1,CASRDPGRGNSPLHF
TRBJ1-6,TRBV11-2,CASSLTPSPLHF
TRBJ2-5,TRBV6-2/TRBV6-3,CASSYGQETQYF
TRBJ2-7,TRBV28,CASSSRGTGDYEQYF
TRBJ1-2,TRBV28,CASSRQLYGYTF
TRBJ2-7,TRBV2,CASGSTNRYEQYF
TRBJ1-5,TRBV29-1,CSVGGQGHQPQHF
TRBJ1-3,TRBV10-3,CAISEQGSDTIYF
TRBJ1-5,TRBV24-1,CATSLSGRNGNQPQHF
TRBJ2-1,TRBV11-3,CASSLGALNEQFF
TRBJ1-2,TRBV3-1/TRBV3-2,CASSQGPAITKSGYTF
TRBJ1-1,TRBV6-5,CATSWRGTEAFF
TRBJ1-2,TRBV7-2,CASTQGEGGYGYTF
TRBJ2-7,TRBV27,CATRDISYEQYF
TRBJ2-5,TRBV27,CASSRQGLQETQYF
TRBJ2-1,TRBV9,CASSVGPRRGGIQNEQFF
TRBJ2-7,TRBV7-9,CASSSTLGTGTYEQYF
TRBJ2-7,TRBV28,CASSSPGQRTYEQYF
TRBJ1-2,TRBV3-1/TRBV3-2,CASSQDSRTNYGYTF
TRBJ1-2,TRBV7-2,CASSLIRDYGYTF
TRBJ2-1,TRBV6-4,CASSDRGGNNEQFF
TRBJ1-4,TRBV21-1,CASSKAGQGGEKLFF
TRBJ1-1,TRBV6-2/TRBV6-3,CASSFRQEIRTEAFF
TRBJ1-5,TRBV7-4,CASRFLGRGGQPQHF
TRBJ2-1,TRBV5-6,CASSYPRDWSNEQFF
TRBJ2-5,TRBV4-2,CASSQGSSQGETQYF
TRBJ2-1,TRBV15,CATSRLQGGEQFF
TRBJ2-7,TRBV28,CASRPVGGGSVNEQYF
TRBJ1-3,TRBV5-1,CASSLGAGYGNTIYF
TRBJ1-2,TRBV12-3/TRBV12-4,CASSPGLDYGYTF
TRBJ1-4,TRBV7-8,CASSLLQPTNEKLFF
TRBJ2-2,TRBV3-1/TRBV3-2,CASSHRTSGRGAGELFF
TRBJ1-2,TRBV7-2,CASSPNPQGYGYTF
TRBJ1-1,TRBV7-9,CASSLQRIGSTEAFF
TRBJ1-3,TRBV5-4,CASSLGGQLVGNTIYF